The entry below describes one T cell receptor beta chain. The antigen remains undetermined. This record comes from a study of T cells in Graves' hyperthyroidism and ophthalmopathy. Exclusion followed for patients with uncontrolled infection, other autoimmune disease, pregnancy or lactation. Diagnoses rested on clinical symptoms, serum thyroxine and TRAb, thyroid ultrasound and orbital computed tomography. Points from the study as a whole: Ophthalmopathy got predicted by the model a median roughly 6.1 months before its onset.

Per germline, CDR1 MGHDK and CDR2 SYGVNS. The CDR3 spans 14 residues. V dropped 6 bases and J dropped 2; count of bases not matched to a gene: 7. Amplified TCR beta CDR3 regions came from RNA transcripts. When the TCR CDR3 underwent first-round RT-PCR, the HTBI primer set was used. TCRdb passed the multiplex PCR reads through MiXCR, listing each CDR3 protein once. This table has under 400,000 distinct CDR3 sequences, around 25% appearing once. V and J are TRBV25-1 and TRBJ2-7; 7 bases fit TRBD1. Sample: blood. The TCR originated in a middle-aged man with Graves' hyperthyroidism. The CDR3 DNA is TGTGCCAGCAGGGAACAGGGGCGACCCTACGAGCAGTACTTC. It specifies CASREQGRPYEQYF.